This section outlines one TCR beta chain sequence together with its context. Its antigen is as yet unknown. The PCR ran on 60 Vbeta and 13 Jbeta primers. Assay used: immunoSEQ multiplex PCR; TCRdb lists only in-frame clones, some missing. Of 150,000 to 200,000 clones in the sample, around 75% were seen once. The data stem from a study of cytomegalovirus exposure and HLA in healthy donors. Looked up from germline, CDR1 is MNHEY and CDR2 is SVGAGI. J was trimmed by 7 bases and V by 8 bases; bases with no gene match: 10. This CDR3 comprises 14 residues. Findings and caveats of the study: Later analysis associated a missense DCLRE1C variant with TCR beta V- and J-gene trimming. Indistinguishable V segments such as TRBV6-2 and TRBV6-3 were excluded.

This TCR derives from a woman in her forties or fifties in good health and CMV-seronegative. The J gene is TRBJ1-2, the V gene TRBV6-5; 10 nucleotides agree with TRBD1. The sample was PBMCs. This chain's CDR3 is CASSTTGGAGGYTF. The CDR3, as DNA: TGTGCCAGCTCTACGACAGGGGGCGCGGGTGGCTACACCTTC.